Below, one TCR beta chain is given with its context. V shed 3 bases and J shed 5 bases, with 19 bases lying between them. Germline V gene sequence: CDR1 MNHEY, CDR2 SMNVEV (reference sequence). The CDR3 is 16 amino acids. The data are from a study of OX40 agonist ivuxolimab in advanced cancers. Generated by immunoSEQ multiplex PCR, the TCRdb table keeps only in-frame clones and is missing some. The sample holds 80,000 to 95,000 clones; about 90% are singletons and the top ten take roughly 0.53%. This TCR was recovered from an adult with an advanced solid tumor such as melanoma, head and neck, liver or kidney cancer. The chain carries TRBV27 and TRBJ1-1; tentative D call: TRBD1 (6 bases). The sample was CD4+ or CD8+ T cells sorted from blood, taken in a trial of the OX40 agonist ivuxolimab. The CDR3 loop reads CASSFFRGAALTEAFF. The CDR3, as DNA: TGTGCCAGCAGTTTTTTTCGGGGGGCGGCCCTAACTGAAGCTTTCTTT.